The 11 T cell receptor beta chains given below trace back to one sample, sequenced in a study of control samples from healthy donors and cancer patients (dated by TCRdb to 2019 to 2021). Libraries were made using the immunoSEQ multiplex PCR assay. Imported from immuneACCESS, the table was reduced by TCRdb to in-frame sequences with V and J called. These copies leave out some clones; in studies compared against another copy, an unresolved V gene accounts for under half, and the cause of the remainder is not known. Present in this sample are about 71,000 clones, around 92% of which were seen just once. The leading ten clones occupy approximately 18% of the sample. Sample: PBMCs. The source of these receptors is a man aged 55 to 69 with lung cancer.

The J gene is TRBJ2-1, the V gene TRBV18, with D perhaps TRBD2 (6 bases). The CDR3 is 15 amino acids. Germline V gene sequence: CDR1 KGHSH, CDR2 LQKENI. V gave up 2 bases and J gave up 2 bases, with 10 bases separating them. CDR3 DNA sequence: TGTGCCAGCTCACCATCAGCGGGCCCCTACAATGAGCAGTTCTTC. This gives the protein CASSPSAGPYNEQFF.

The V call is TRBV11-3, the J call TRBJ1-3; D may be TRBD1 (6 bases). This CDR3 has 17 residues. Germline-derived CDR1 and CDR2 are SGHNT and YENEEA. Trimming pared 3 bases from V and 0 bases from J, leaving 15 bases between. CDR3 sequence reads: CASSFGQGTSSGNTIYF. The CDR3 DNA reads as TGTGCCAGCAGCTTTGGTCAGGGGACATCCTCTGGAAACACCATATATTTT. The variable domain in full, with the rest retrieved from reference TRBV11-3 and TRBJ1-3, is EAGVVQSPRYKIIEKKQPVAFWCNPISGHNTLYWYLQNLGQGPELLIRYENEEAVDDSQLPKDRFSAERLKGVDSTLKIQPAELGDSAVYLCASSFGQGTSSGNTIYFGEGSWLTVV.

CDR3 coding DNA: TGTGCCAGCACCGGACAGGGTCTCACTGAAGCTTTCTTT. This gives the protein CASTGQGLTEAFF. The rearrangement links TRBV3-1 (or the pseudogene TRBV3-2) to TRBJ1-1, with 8 nucleotides matching TRBD1. V lost 7 bases and J lost 4; bases outside the gene matches: 5. There are 13 residues in the CDR3. The germline CDR1 and CDR2 sequences are LGHDT and YNNKEL (reference sequence).

The chain joins TRBV3-1 (or the pseudogene TRBV3-2) to TRBJ1-2; D ambiguous. Trimming cost V 4 bases and J 13 bases, with 19 bases left between them. Germline values: CDR1 LGHDT, CDR2 YNNKEL (reference sequence). CDR3 size: 13 residues. As DNA, the CDR3 is TGTGCCAGCAGCCCCACCCCGACGACTACGACCACCTTC. Encoded protein: CASSPTPTTTTTF.

The rearrangement uses TRBV27 and TRBJ2-3; 9 nucleotides agree with TRBD1. The CDR3 has 15 amino acids. Germline trimming cut 6 bases from V and 1 base from J; bases unmatched to any gene: 5. The germline gives CDR1 MNHEY, CDR2 SMNVEV (reference sequence). CDR3 sequence (DNA): TGTGCCAGCAGGTGGACAGGGGACCGCACAGATACGCAGTATTTT. Translated: CASRWTGDRTDTQYF.

In regard to this clone: Germline is not matched at one junction end, which may reflect a read error. The chain recombines TRBV19 with TRBJ1-5; 8 positions match TRBD1. There are 14 residues in the CDR3. Germline V gene sequence: CDR1 LNHDA, CDR2 SQIVND (reference sequence). CDR3 DNA: TGTGCCAGTAGTACCGACAGGGGCAAACAGCCCCAGCATTTT. Translating gives CASSTDRGKQPQHF.

This clone was counted only a few times. V is TRBV27 and J is TRBJ1-3; 7 nucleotides agree with TRBD1. V lost 7 bases, J lost 0 bases, and 3 bases stayed unmatched. The CDR3 is 14 residues long. Germline CDR1 MNHEY, CDR2 SMNVEV (reference sequence). CDR3 protein: CASKQGLSGNTIYF. The DNA of the CDR3 is TGTGCCAGCAAACAGGGGCTCTCTGGAAACACCATATATTTT.

This chain connects TRBV2 to TRBJ2-1; D could derive from TRBD1 or TRBD2 (5 bases each). Per germline, CDR1 SNHLY and CDR2 FYNNEI. The CDR3 contains 13 residues. Trimming took off 6 bases at V and 5 bases at J, with 11 bases between the two ends. The CDR3: CASRGDGHNEQFF. The CDR3 DNA reads as TGTGCCAGCAGAGGGGACGGCCACAATGAGCAGTTCTTC.

This clone was counted a single time. V and J are TRBV24-1 and TRBJ1-1, with D unclear. With 2 bases removed from V and 3 bases from J, the gap between germline ends came to 6 bases. From germline, CDR1 is KGHDR and CDR2 SFDVKD. CDR3 length: 13 amino acids. Here the CDR3 reads CATSDSRDTEAFF. The CDR3 coding sequence is TGTGCCACCAGTGATTCCCGGGACACTGAAGCTTTCTTT.

V is TRBV6-5 and J is TRBJ2-1; D is ambiguous. CDR1 is MNHEY, CDR2 SVGAGI, per germline. V lost 10 bases to trimming and J lost 4 bases, with 11 bases between them. The CDR3 is made up of 12 amino acids. CDR3 amino acids: CATWKVYNEQFF. Here the CDR3 DNA reads TGTGCCACCTGGAAAGTATACAATGAGCAGTTCTTC.

This chain links TRBV6-1 with TRBJ2-3; 7 bases are shared with TRBD1. The CDR3 extends over 13 amino acids. Germline trimming cut 5 bases from V and 3 bases from J; bases unmatched to any gene: 2. Germline V gene sequence: CDR1 MNHNS, CDR2 SASEGT. In DNA form, the CDR3 reads TGTGCCAGCAGTTCACAGGGGACAGATACGCAGTATTTT. Residues: CASSSQGTDTQYF.